This entry describes one T cell receptor (beta chain). This clone has only one observation. This receptor's antigen is unknown. Nothing much larger sits one base from this clone, and base qualities are not available. V gives up 5 bases and J gives up 0 bases, and the segment between their germline ends measures 17 bases. The CDR3 has 16 amino acids, counting the end cysteine and phenylalanine. Here the CDR3 DNA is all that survives: 48 bases in frame from base 1. CDR1 and CDR2, looked up from the germline V gene, are SGHVS and FNYEAQ. This record comes from a study of T cell responses to AZD1222 COVID-19 vaccine (TCRdb year 2021). General notes on the study: AZD1222 recipients whose second dose came at about 4 weeks and those whose second dose came at about 12 weeks were combined into one group, since spike-specific TCR depth and breadth did not differ between the two schedules. Trial participants were enrolled by age into 18-55, 56-69 and 70-plus year subgroups, with around 150, 28 and 57 TCR-sequenced participants respectively. A total of 230 or so trial participants underwent TCR sequencing, of whom approximately 210 received two doses of AZD1222 and about 25 received two doses of the MenACWY control vaccine.

The time point label corresponds to: baseline before first vaccination. Samples from vaccinated people were obtained from the UK trials COV001 and COV002, which included a single-blind randomized controlled phase 2/3 trial of AZD1222 (ChAdOx1 nCoV-19) in healthy adults. Trial participant PBMC samples were collected at day 0 and day 28 after the second dose for TCRbeta chain sequencing. Study-wide conclusions, independent of this receptor: The whole spike protein was spanned by vaccine-associated CD4 TCRs, and dominant responses were seen in regions 160-218 and 743-854. Because no samples from the day 14 peak response were available, repertoires could be characterized only after the peak T cell response. A significant rise in spike-specific TCR breadth and depth was observed after two AZD1222 doses relative to day 0 and relative to MenACWY recipients. Nearly half of unique spike-specific TCRs reportedly recognized epitopes outside regions mutated in the B.1.351 and B.1.1.7 variants. The 56-69-year group was small, and its depth increase did not reach significance, likely because of low power. Conclusions about previously exposed vaccinees are limited because only six or seven AZD1222 recipients were SARS-CoV-2 seropositive at baseline. Participants were mostly white British, with more females than males. The authors suggested clonal diversity may have been underestimated.

The CDR3 regions of human TCRbeta chains were analyzed by immunosequencing. In the paper's pipeline: Repertoire TCRs were checked for matches against a reference library of SARS-CoV-2-specific TCRs that had been generated using the MIRA antigen-specificity platform. Breadth was defined as the fraction of unique TCRs that were SARS-CoV-2-associated, and depth was defined as the fraction of total T cells that were SARS-CoV-2-associated. Each spike-specific TCR was assigned to its reactive spike region and to a CD4 or CD8 class using the MIRA data. Log10-transformed breadth and depth values were compared by one-way ANOVA with Sidak's multiple comparisons tests. What TCRdb holds here is the immuneACCESS table cut down to in-frame rearrangements. Part of the clones is not present; checked against another copy, under half of the missing clones reflect an unresolved V gene, and the others are unexplained. The V and J calls and the clone size are those of that table, but D and trimming were determined from the DNA. The sample includes over 120,000 clones, with just under 95% observed a single time. Of the sample, over 1.5% falls within the top ten clones.

This clonotype originated in an adult in good health. The sample consisted of peripheral blood, taken on day 0 of AZD1222 vaccination. Rearrangement joined TRBV7-6 to TRBJ2-7; a confident D gene designation cannot be given. The sequenced DNA: TGTGCCAGCAGCCGGGCCCCACGTTCCGCCTCCTACGAGCAGTACTTC. It specifies CASSRAPRSASYEQYF.